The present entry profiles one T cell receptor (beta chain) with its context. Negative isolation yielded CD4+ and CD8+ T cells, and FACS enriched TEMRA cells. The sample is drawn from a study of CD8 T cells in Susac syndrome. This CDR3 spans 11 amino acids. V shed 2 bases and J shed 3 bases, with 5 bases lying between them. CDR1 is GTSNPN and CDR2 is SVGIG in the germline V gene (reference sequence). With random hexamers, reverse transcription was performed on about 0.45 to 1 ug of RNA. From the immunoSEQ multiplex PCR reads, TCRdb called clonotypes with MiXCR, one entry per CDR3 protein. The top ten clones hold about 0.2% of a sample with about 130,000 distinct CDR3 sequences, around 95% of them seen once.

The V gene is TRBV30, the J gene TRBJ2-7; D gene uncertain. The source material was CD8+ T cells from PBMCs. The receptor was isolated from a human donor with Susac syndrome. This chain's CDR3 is CAWSPDYEQYF. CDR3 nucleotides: TGTGCCTGGAGTCCGGACTACGAGCAGTACTTC.